A selection of T cell receptor beta chains follows, all from one sample in a study of blood T cell repertoires in COVID-19. Sequenced by immunoSEQ multiplex PCR; TCRdb stores in-frame clones only, minus some. In the table there are about 200,000 clones, roughly 80% of which are singletons. Source material: peripheral blood. The origin of the receptors is a woman aged 40 to 50 with COVID-19, enrolled during active disease. The CDR3 runs from the conserved cysteine through the conserved F or W. A D gene is named only where the DNA matches it firmly. Part of the rows lack a size; the others show once, few, many or a class for expanded clones.

>TRBV28|TRBJ2-5|.|.
CASSFRGAQETQYF
TGTGCCAGCAGTTTCCGGGGGGCCCAAGAGACCCAGTACTTC
>TRBV3-1/TRBV3-2|TRBJ2-7|.|.
CASSPTGTDFYEQYF
TGTGCCAGCAGCCCAACCGGGACTGACTTCTACGAGCAGTACTTC
>TRBV6-5|TRBJ1-4|.|.
CASRFSGGEGEKLFF
TGTGCCAGCAGATTCTCCGGGGGGGAGGGTGAAAAACTGTTTTTT
>TRBV4-3|TRBJ1-2|.|TRBD1
CASSQDGGVRGLFGYTF
TGCGCCAGCAGCCAAGATGGGGGAGTCAGGGGGCTCTTTGGCTACACCTTC
>TRBV29-1|TRBJ2-7|.|TRBD2
CSASGLAGGKIIEQYF
TGCAGCGCATCGGGGCTAGCGGGAGGAAAGATTATCGAGCAGTACTTC
>TRBV19|TRBJ1-2|.|.
CASRPSLGGYGYTF
TGTGCCAGTAGGCCCTCTTTGGGAGGCTATGGCTACACCTTC
>TRBV13|TRBJ1-2|few|TRBD1
CASSRGTENYGYTF
TGTGCCAGCAGTAGGGGGACAGAGAACTATGGCTACACCTTC
>TRBV29-1|TRBJ2-3|.|TRBD2
CSVRSGTSGGDTQYF
TGCAGCGTTAGGAGCGGGACTAGCGGGGGAGATACGCAGTATTTT
>TRBV10-2|TRBJ1-2|.|TRBD1
CASRAGTGGQSYTF
TGCGCCAGCAGGGCCGGGACAGGGGGACAGAGCTACACCTTC
>TRBV6-2/TRBV6-3|TRBJ1-1|.|.
CASSYPLQENTEAFF
TGTGCCAGCAGTTACCCCCTCCAGGAGAACACTGAAGCTTTCTTT
>TRBV29-1|TRBJ2-1|once|.
CSVSIPSYNEQFF
TGCAGCGTTAGCATACCCTCCTACAATGAGCAGTTCTTC